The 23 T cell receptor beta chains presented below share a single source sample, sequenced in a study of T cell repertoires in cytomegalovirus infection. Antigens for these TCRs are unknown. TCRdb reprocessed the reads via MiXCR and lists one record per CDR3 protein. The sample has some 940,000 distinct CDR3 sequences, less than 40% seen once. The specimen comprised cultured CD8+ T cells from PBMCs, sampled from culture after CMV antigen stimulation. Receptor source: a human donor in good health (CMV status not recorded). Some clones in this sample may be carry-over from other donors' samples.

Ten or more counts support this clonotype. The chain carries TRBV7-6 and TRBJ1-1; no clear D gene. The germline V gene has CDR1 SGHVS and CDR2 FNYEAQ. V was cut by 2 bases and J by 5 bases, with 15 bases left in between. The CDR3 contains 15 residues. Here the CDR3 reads CASSLLEGGETEAFF. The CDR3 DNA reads TGTGCCAGCAGCTTATTGGAGGGAGGCGAGACTGAAGCTTTCTTT.

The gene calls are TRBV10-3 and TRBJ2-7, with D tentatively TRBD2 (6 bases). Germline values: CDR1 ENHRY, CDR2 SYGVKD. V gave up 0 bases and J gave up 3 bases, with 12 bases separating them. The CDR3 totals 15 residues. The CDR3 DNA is TGTGCCATCAGTGAGTCGGGGGGAGGTGGCTACGAGCAGTACTTC. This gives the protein CAISESGGGGYEQYF.

This CDR3 reads CASSVGSHPMNTEAFF. The CDR3 nucleotides read TGTGCCAGCAGCGTCGGGTCGCATCCCATGAACACTGAAGCTTTCTTT. V is TRBV9 and J is TRBJ1-1; unclear D gene. Germline-derived CDR1 and CDR2 are SGDLS and YYNGEE. V was shortened by 2 bases and J by 0 bases, with 14 bases between the two germline ends. The CDR3 has 16 residues.

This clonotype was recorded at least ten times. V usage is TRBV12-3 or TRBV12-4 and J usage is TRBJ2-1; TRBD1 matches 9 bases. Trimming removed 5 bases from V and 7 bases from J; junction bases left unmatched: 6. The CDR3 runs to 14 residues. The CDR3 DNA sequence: TGTGCCAGCAGTGGACAGGGGTACAGGAATGAGCAGTTCTTC. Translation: CASSGQGYRNEQFF.

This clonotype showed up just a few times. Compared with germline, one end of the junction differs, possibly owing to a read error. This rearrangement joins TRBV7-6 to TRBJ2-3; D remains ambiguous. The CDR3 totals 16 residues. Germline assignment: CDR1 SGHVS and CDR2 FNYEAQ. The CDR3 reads CASSASPFRGTDTQYF. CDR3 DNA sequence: TGTGCTAGCAGCGCCTCACCTTTCCGGGGCACAGATACGCAGTATTTT. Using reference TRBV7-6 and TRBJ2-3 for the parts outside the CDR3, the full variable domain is GAGVSQSPRYKVTKRGQDVALRCDPISGHVSLYWYRQALGQGPEFLTYFNYEAQQDKSGLPNDRFSAERPEGSISTLTIQRTEQRDSAMYRCASSASPFRGTDTQYFGPGTRLTVL.

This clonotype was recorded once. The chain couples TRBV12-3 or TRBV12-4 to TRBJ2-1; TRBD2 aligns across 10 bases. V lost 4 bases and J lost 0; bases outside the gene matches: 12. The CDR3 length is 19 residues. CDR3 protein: CASSSPESSGGNSYNEQFF. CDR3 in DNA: TGTGCCAGCAGTTCCCCAGAGTCTAGCGGGGGCAACTCCTACAATGAGCAGTTCTTC.

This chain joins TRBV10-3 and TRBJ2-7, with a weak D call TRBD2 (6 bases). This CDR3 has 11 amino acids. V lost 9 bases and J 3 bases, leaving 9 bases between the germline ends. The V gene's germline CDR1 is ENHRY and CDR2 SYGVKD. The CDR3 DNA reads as TGTGCCATTGCGGAGGGCTACGAGCAGTACGTC. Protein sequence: CAIAEGYEQYV.

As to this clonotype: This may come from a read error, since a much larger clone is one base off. The CDR3 reads CVSSPRREGRQPQHF. The CDR3 DNA follows: TGTGTCAGCAGCCCCCGGCGGGAGGGTAGACAGCCCCAGCATTTT. This rearrangement joins TRBV7-6 to TRBJ1-5; D gene uncertain. The V gene's germline CDR1 is SGHVS and CDR2 FNYEAQ. The CDR3 totals 15 residues.

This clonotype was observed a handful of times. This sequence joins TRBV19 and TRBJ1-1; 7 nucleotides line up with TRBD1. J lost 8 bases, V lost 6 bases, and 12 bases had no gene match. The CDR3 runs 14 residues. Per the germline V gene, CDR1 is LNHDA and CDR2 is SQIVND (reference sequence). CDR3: CASSHDREGGEAFF. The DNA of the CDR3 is TGTGCCAGTAGCCATGACAGGGAAGGGGGAGAAGCTTTCTTT.

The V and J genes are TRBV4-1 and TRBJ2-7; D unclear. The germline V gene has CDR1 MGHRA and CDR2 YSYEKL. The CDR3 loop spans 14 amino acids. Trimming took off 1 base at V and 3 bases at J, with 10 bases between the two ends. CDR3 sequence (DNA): TGCGCCAGCAGCCAAGTTGGTCAGGTCTACGAGCAGTACTTC. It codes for CASSQVGQVYEQYF.

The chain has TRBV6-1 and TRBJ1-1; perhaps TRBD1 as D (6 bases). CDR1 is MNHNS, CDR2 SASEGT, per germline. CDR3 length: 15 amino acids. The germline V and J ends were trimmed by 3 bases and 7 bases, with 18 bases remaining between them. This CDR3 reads CASSEGGRGVYEAFF. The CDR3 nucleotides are TGTGCCAGCAGTGAGGGGGGCCGTGGGGTTTATGAAGCTTTCTTT.

Written as DNA, the CDR3 is TGTGCCAGCAGCCGGTATCCCTCGGAGCAGTTCTTC. Amino acid sequence: CASSRYPSEQFF. This chain links TRBV27 with TRBJ2-1; D unresolved. V lost 6 bases to trimming and J lost 10 bases, with 13 bases between them. Germline V lookup: CDR1 MNHEY, CDR2 SMNVEV (reference sequence). The CDR3 has 12 residues.

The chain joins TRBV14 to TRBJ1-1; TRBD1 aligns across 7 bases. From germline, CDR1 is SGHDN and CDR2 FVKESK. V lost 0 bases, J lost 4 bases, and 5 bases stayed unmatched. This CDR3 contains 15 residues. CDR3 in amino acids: CASSQEQGMGTEAFF. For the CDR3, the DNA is TGTGCCAGCAGCCAAGAACAGGGGATGGGCACTGAAGCTTTCTTT. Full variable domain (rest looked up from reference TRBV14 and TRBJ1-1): EAGVTQFPSHSVIEKGQTVTLRCDPISGHDNLYWYRRVMGKEIKFLLHFVKESKQDESGMPNNRFLAERTGGTYSTLKVQPAELEDSGVYFCASSQEQGMGTEAFFGQGTRLTVV.

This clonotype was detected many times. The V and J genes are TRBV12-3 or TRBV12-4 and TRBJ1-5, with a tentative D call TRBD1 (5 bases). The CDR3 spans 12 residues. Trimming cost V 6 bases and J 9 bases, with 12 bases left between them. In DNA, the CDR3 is TGTGCCAGCAGCCAGGGTCGGTTGCCCCAGCATTTT. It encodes CASSQGRLPQHF.

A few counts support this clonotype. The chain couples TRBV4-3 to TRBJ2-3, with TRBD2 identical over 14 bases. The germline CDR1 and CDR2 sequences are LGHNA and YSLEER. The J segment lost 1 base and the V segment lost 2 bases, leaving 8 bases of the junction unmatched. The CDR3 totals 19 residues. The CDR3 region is CASSQNTGLAGAGTDTQYF. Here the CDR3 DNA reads TGCGCCAGCAGCCAAAATACGGGACTAGCGGGGGCCGGCACAGATACGCAGTATTTT.

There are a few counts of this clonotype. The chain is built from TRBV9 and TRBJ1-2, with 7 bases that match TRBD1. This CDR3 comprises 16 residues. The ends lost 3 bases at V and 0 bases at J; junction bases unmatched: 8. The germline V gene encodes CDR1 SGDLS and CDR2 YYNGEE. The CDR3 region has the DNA TGTGCCAGCAGCGGCCGGGGGACAGATTCTAACTATGGCTACACCTTC. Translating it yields CASSGRGTDSNYGYTF.

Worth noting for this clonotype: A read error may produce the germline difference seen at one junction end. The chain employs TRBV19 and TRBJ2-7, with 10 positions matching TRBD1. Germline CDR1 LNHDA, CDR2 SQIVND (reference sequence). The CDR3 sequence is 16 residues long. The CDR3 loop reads CVSSRVRDRGDDEQYF. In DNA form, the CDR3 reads TGTGTCAGTAGTCGAGTCAGGGACAGGGGTGACGACGAGCAGTACTTC.

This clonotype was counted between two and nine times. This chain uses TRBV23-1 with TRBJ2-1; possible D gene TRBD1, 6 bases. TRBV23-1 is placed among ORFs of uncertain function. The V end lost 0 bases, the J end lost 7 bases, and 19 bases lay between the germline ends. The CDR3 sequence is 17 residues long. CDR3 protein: CASSQSDPGVGINEQFF. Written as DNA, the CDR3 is TGCGCCAGCAGTCAATCAGATCCAGGGGTGGGGATTAATGAGCAGTTCTTC.

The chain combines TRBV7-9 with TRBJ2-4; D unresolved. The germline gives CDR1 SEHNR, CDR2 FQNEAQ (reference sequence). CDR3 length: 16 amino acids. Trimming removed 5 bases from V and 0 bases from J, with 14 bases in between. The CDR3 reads CASSNDIELAKNIQYF. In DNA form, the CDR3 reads TGTGCCAGCAGCAACGACATCGAACTAGCCAAAAACATTCAGTACTTC.

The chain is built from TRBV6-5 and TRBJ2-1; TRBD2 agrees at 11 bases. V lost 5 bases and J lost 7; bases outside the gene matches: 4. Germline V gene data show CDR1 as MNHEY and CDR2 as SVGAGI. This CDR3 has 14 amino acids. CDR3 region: CASSQGTSGNEQFF. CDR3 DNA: TGTGCCAGCAGTCAAGGGACTAGCGGAAATGAGCAGTTCTTC.

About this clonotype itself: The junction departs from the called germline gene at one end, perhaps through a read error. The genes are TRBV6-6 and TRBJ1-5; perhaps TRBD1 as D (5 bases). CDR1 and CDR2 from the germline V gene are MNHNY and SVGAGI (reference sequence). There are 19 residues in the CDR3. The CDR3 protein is CASSSFRDGEVMGNQHQHF. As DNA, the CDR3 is TGTGCCAGCAGTTCCTTCCGGGACGGGGAGGTAATGGGCAATCAGCACCAGCATTTT.

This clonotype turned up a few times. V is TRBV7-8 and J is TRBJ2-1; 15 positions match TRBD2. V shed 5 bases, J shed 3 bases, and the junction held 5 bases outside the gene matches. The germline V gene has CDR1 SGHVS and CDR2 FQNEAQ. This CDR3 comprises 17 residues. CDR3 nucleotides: TGTGCCAGCAGCGAAGGGACTAGCGGGGGGCTCTACAATGAGCAGTTCTTC. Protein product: CASSEGTSGGLYNEQFF. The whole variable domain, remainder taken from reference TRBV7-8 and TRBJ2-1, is GAGVSQSPRYKVAKRGQDVALRCDPISGHVSLFWYQQALGQGPEFLTYFQNEAQLDKSGLPSDRFFAERPEGSVSTLKIQRTQQEDSAVYLCASSEGTSGGLYNEQFFGPGTRLTVL.

The CDR3 sequence: CSAPYLAGSHNEQFF. In nucleotides, the CDR3 is TGCAGTGCTCCATACCTGGCAGGGTCCCACAATGAGCAGTTCTTC. The chain carries TRBV20-1 and TRBJ2-1; perhaps TRBD1 as D (5 bases). The CDR3 spans 15 residues. Trimming took 5 bases from V and 5 from J, leaving 19 bases between them. Germline-derived CDR1 and CDR2 are DFQATT and SNEGSKA (reference sequence).